Below, 20 T cell receptor beta chains from the same sample are listed, as sequenced in a study of T cells in Graves' hyperthyroidism and ophthalmopathy. The TCR beta CDR3 regions underwent amplification using RNA transcripts as the source. A set of HTBI primers served as the primers for a first-round RT-PCR of the TCR CDR3. TCRdb processed the multiplex PCR reads anew with MiXCR; each CDR3 protein has one entry. Of hundreds of thousands of distinct CDR3 sequences detected, approximately 36% appear once; the ten largest clones hold approximately 31%. Sequencing was done on a sample of blood. These receptors originate from a woman aged 40 to 50 with Graves' hyperthyroidism.

In the case of this clonotype: It is likely a read error, because the conserved phenylalanine at the end of the CDR3 is missing. Because the CDR3's place on the DNA is in doubt, the DNA is left out and the CDR3 is given as listed by TCRdb. The chain has TRBV7-8 and TRBJ2-7; TRBD2, the table's D call, lacks a check against the DNA. From germline, CDR1 is SGHVS and CDR2 FQNEAQ. The CDR3 spans 9 amino acids, including both terminal residues. The CDR3 reads CASSLQLAG.

This clonotype was seen at least ten times. This chain connects TRBV6-5 to TRBJ1-2, with a tentative D call TRBD1 (5 bases). The CDR3 totals 15 residues. CDR1 is MNHEY and CDR2 is SVGAGI in the germline V gene. V was shortened by 0 bases and J by 4 bases, with 12 bases between the two germline ends. The CDR3 reads CASSYSPFGTYGYTF. The CDR3 DNA is TGTGCCAGCAGTTACTCGCCGTTTGGGACCTATGGCTACACCTTC.

There are many counts of this clonotype. This rearrangement joins TRBV13 to TRBJ2-7; 7 bases line up with TRBD1. V lost 3 bases to trimming and J lost 4 bases; unmatched junction nucleotides: 9. The CDR3 covers 15 residues. Per the germline V gene, CDR1 is PRHDT and CDR2 is FYEKMQ (reference sequence). The CDR3 sequence is CASSLDRDRGYEQYF. CDR3 DNA sequence: TGTGCCAGCAGCTTGGACCGGGACAGAGGGTACGAGCAGTACTTC.

The gene calls are TRBV7-9 and TRBJ2-3, with a tentative D call TRBD2 (6 bases). V was cut by 3 bases and J by 2 bases, with 12 bases left in between. From germline, CDR1 is SEHNR and CDR2 FQNEAQ (reference sequence). CDR3 size: 15 residues. The CDR3: CASSLVADPTDTQYF. CDR3 DNA: TGTGCCAGCAGCTTGGTAGCGGACCCCACAGATACGCAGTATTTT.

This clonotype was seen a few times. CDR3 DNA sequence: TGTGCCAGCGGTCCGGTGAACACTGAAGCTTTCTTT. This gives the protein CASGPVNTEAFF. The chain links TRBV6-5 to TRBJ1-1; D gene ambiguous. The CDR3 consists of 12 residues. Germline V gene data show CDR1 as MNHEY and CDR2 as SVGAGI. V lost 8 bases and J 0 bases, leaving 7 bases between the germline ends.

CDR3 in amino acids: CAWIKISGTAEAFF. The CDR3 bases are TGTGCCTGGATTAAAATCTCCGGGACAGCCGAAGCTTTCTTT. This chain connects TRBV30 to TRBJ1-1; 7 bases map to TRBD1. V gave up 4 bases and J gave up 8 bases; unmatched junction bases: 13. The CDR3 is 14 residues long. Looked up from germline, CDR1 is GTSNPN and CDR2 is SVGIG (reference sequence).

This clonotype was seen more than once but under ten times. The V call is TRBV3-2, the J call TRBJ2-5. TRBV3-2 counts as a pseudogene. This CDR3 region has 15 residues. For the CDR3, the DNA is TGTGCCAGCAGCCAAGGGTTCATTCAGGAAGAGACCCAGTACTTC. Its translation is CASSQGFIQEETQYF.

This clonotype was observed a single time. An end of the junction does not agree with germline; a read error may underlie this. V and J are TRBV6-5 and TRBJ2-5; D uncertain. From germline, CDR1 is MNHEY and CDR2 SVGAGI. The CDR3 is made up of 16 amino acids. CDR3 residues: CAISYSNYPILETQYF. As DNA, the CDR3 is TGTGCCATCAGTTACTCGAACTACCCGATATTAGAGACCCAGTACTTC.

The rearrangement links TRBV7-2 to TRBJ1-2; 10 bases fit TRBD1. The CDR3 length is 18 residues. J gave up 2 bases and V 2 bases, and 11 bases lay outside the gene matches. CDR1 SGHTA and CDR2 FQGNSA come from the germline V gene. CDR3 region: CASSLYSQTDRGNYGYTF. In DNA, the CDR3 is TGTGCCAGCAGCTTATACTCTCAGACGGACAGGGGGAACTATGGCTACACCTTC. Full variable domain (outside the CDR3, taken from reference TRBV7-2 and TRBJ1-2): GAGVSQSPSNKVTEKGKDVELRCDPISGHTALYWYRQSLGQGLEFLIYFQGNSAPDKSGLPSDRFSAERTGGSVSTLTIQRTQQEDSAVYLCASSLYSQTDRGNYGYTFGSGTRLTVV.

About this clonotype: This likely comes from a read error, as the CDR3 has no conserved phenylalanine or tryptophan at its end. The limits of the CDR3 on the DNA are not certain, so only TCRdb's listed CDR3 is given. The V call is TRBV7-6, the J call TRBJ2-2; TRBD1 is taken as the D call from the table, unchecked against the DNA. The CDR3 is 12 residues long, ends included. CDR1 SGHVS and CDR2 FNYEAQ come from the germline V gene. CDR3 residues: CASSLARGLGGI.

The chain carries TRBV10-1 and TRBJ2-7; no reliable D call. V was clipped by 2 bases and J by 6 bases, with 14 bases between them. This CDR3 contains 14 residues. Germline assignment: CDR1 WNHNN and CDR2 SYGVQD (reference sequence). The CDR3 spells CASSENRILAEQYF. The DNA for the CDR3 is TGCGCCAGCAGTGAGAACCGTATACTTGCCGAGCAGTACTTC.

This clonotype was recorded at least ten times. The rearrangement uses TRBV14 and TRBJ1-2; 7 bases align to TRBD1. The junction had 10 bases not matched to a gene; V was cut back by 4 bases and J by 5 bases. In germline, CDR1 is SGHDN, CDR2 FVKESK. The length of the CDR3 is 15 residues. The CDR3 loop reads CASSLRQGTVYGYTF. The CDR3, as DNA: TGTGCCAGCAGCCTCCGCCAAGGGACAGTGTATGGCTACACCTTC. The whole variable domain, remainder taken from reference TRBV14 and TRBJ1-2, is EAGVTQFPSHSVIEKGQTVTLRCDPISGHDNLYWYRRVMGKEIKFLLHFVKESKQDESGMPNNRFLAERTGGTYSTLKVQPAELEDSGVYFCASSLRQGTVYGYTFGSGTRLTVV.

This chain uses TRBV10-3 with TRBJ1-4; D call uncertain. The CDR3 contains 13 residues. CDR1 is ENHRY and CDR2 is SYGVKD in the germline V gene. V was trimmed by 2 bases and J by 3 bases, leaving 4 bases between them. The CDR3, as DNA: TGTGCCATCAGTGAGGGAGCTAATGAAAAACTGTTTTTT. This sequence encodes CAISEGANEKLFF.

This clonotype was detected many times. The gene calls are TRBV6-4 and TRBJ1-2; no firm D call. In germline, CDR1 is MRHNA, CDR2 SNTAGT. V gave up 1 base and J gave up 4 bases, with 7 bases separating them. The CDR3 has 13 amino acids. The CDR3 DNA sequence: TGTGCCAGCAGTGACTTCTTGGGCTATGGCTACACCTTC. The encoded protein is CASSDFLGYGYTF.

The chain is built from TRBV6-1 and TRBJ1-2; D is uncertain. Germline assignment: CDR1 MNHNS and CDR2 SASEGT. Deletions cut 7 bases from V and 4 bases from J, with 16 bases between. The CDR3 contains 14 residues. DNA for the CDR3: TGTGCCAGCACCCCGGGGTGGAACGGCTATGGCTACACCTTC. As protein: CASTPGWNGYGYTF.

The chain has TRBV20-1 and TRBJ2-5; 8 bases agree with TRBD2. This CDR3 spans 13 amino acids. With V trimmed by 3 bases and J by 4 bases, 4 bases remained unmatched. Germline values: CDR1 DFQATT, CDR2 SNEGSKA (reference sequence). The CDR3 DNA follows: TGCAGTGCTAGCGGGGGGGCCTCAGAGACCCAGTACTTC. The encoded protein is CSASGGASETQYF.

This clonotype came up a few times. This chain uses TRBV5-8 with TRBJ2-5; D remains unclear. The CDR3 runs 14 residues. Trimming pared 3 bases from V and 5 bases from J, leaving 14 bases between. The germline V gene has CDR1 SGHTS and CDR2 YDEGEE. The chain's CDR3 is CASSSQGNAETQYF. The CDR3 region has the DNA TGTGCCAGCAGCTCCCAAGGGAATGCGGAGACCCAGTACTTC.

The chain has TRBV6-1 and TRBJ1-1; D is perhaps TRBD1 (6 bases). The CDR3 consists of 14 residues. Germline CDR1 and CDR2: MNHNS and SASEGT. Trimming shortened V by 8 bases and J by 5 bases, and 18 bases separated the two germline ends. CDR3 sequence: CASRYNRVGTEAFF. The CDR3, as DNA: TGTGCCAGCCGATATAACAGGGTTGGGACTGAAGCTTTCTTT.

The genes are TRBV19 and TRBJ1-1, with D uncertain. CDR1 is LNHDA and CDR2 is SQIVND in the germline V gene (reference sequence). The CDR3 length is 15 residues. V gave up 11 bases and J gave up 3 bases, with 22 bases separating them. CDR3 loop: CASYTGKVGDTEAFF. As DNA, the CDR3 is TGTGCCTCCTATACGGGGAAGGTTGGGGACACTGAAGCTTTCTTT.

This clonotype was seen many times. The chain combines TRBV14 with TRBJ2-7; no clear D. Trimming left V 1 base short and J 6 bases short, with 7 bases between. This CDR3 is built from 12 residues. The germline V gene encodes CDR1 SGHDN and CDR2 FVKESK. CDR3 residues: CASSQVSSEQYF. The CDR3 DNA reads as TGTGCCAGCAGCCAAGTTTCATCCGAGCAGTACTTC. Complete variable domain (other parts from reference TRBV14 and TRBJ2-7): EAGVTQFPSHSVIEKGQTVTLRCDPISGHDNLYWYRRVMGKEIKFLLHFVKESKQDESGMPNNRFLAERTGGTYSTLKVQPAELEDSGVYFCASSQVSSEQYFGPGTRLTVT.